The 29 T cell receptor beta chains below come from one sample, sequenced in a study of CD8+CD57+ T cells in acquired aplastic anemia. Antigens for these TCRs are unknown. Whole-study findings and limits: Lower repertoire diversity than in total CD4+ and CD8+ pools was seen for CD8+CD57+ cells in patients.

Genomic DNA, the template, was used for profiling of the TCR beta VDJ and CDR3. TCRdb used MiXCR to reprocess the reads, holding one entry per CDR3 protein. The sample contains 15,000 to 20,000 distinct CDR3 sequences, less than 45% of which appear only once. In patients chosen for sequencing, flow cytometry had shown CD8+CD57+ cell expansion. The sequenced sample was CD8+CD57+ T cells sorted from PBMCs. Subset noted: bead-enriched CD8+CD57+ effector memory T cells from SAA patients. The receptors shown here come from a human donor with aplastic anemia.

The chain uses TRBV15 and TRBJ2-2; D gene unclear. The CDR3 runs 14 residues. Trimming removed 1 base from V and 4 bases from J, with 7 bases in between. CDR1 LNHNV and CDR2 YYDKDF come from the germline V gene (reference sequence). The CDR3 region is CATSRAFGTGELFF. CDR3 nucleotides: TGTGCCACCAGCAGAGCTTTCGGCACCGGGGAGCTGTTTTTT.

This clonotype occurred a few times. The germline gene is not matched at one end of the junction; a read error may be the cause. The V call is TRBV19, the J call TRBJ1-2, with unresolved D. The CDR3 sequence is 10 residues long. CDR1 is LNHDA and CDR2 is SQIVND in the germline V gene (reference sequence). CDR3 DNA: TGTGCCAGTAGTAACAATGGCTACACCTTC. Encoded protein: CASSNNGYTF.

In its sample, this clonotype was seen a few times. This rearrangement joins TRBV20-1 to TRBJ2-1; D is unresolved. The germline V gene has CDR1 DFQATT and CDR2 SNEGSKA (reference sequence). This CDR3 spans 13 amino acids. V gave up 0 bases and J gave up 6 bases, with 9 bases separating them. Written as DNA, the CDR3 is TGCAGTGCTAGAGATGGGCCCCTCAATGAGCAGTTCTTC. Encoded protein: CSARDGPLNEQFF.

The table lists this clonotype with many counts. This sequence joins TRBV5-1 and TRBJ2-2; D not certain. The CDR3 spans 15 residues. The germline V and J ends were trimmed by 0 bases and 4 bases, with 10 bases remaining between them. Germline-derived CDR1 and CDR2 are SGHRS and YFSETQ. The CDR3 bases are TGCGCCAGCAGCTTGGATGGGTTTCGCACCGGGGAGCTGTTTTTT. Translated, it gives CASSLDGFRTGELFF.

A note on this clonotype: One junction end disagrees with the germline gene, perhaps due to a read error. The CDR3 sequence: CAMSGGYFNEQFF. The CDR3, as DNA: TGTGCCATGAGTGGGGGTTATTTCAATGAGCAGTTCTTC. This sequence joins TRBV10-3 and TRBJ2-1; D is possibly TRBD1 or TRBD2 (5 bases each). Germline values: CDR1 ENHRY, CDR2 SYGVKD. The CDR3 is made up of 13 amino acids.

This clonotype was detected only a few times. A clone one base away is much larger, so this may be a read error. The rearrangement joins TRBV20-1 to TRBJ2-3; the D gene is possibly TRBD2 (6 bases). This CDR3 is 11 amino acids long. The V gene's germline CDR1 is DFQATT and CDR2 SNEGSKA (reference sequence). CDR3 DNA sequence: TGCAGCACGGGCGGGGTTCATACGCAGTATTTT. As protein: CSTGGVHTQYF.

This clonotype was detected ten times or more. The chain employs TRBV6-5 and TRBJ1-1; tentatively, D is TRBD1 (5 bases). The V gene's germline CDR1 is MNHEY and CDR2 SVGAGI. The CDR3 consists of 14 residues. V lost 2 bases, J lost 4 bases, and 11 bases lay in between. CDR3 bases: TGTGCCAGCAGTTACGAGGGGCCGGGCACTGAAGCTTTCTTT. It translates to CASSYEGPGTEAFF.

DNA for the CDR3: TGCGCCAGCAGTGAGTCTGGGCTAGCGGGGACAGATACGCAGTATTTT. It codes for CASSESGLAGTDTQYF. The chain uses TRBV10-2 and TRBJ2-3, with 9 bases aligning to TRBD2. Germline V gene data show CDR1 as WSHSY and CDR2 as SAAADI. Trimming cost V 0 bases and J 3 bases; bases outside gene matches: 4. This CDR3 has 16 amino acids.

This rearrangement joins TRBV15 to TRBJ2-6; D is ambiguous. This CDR3 has 14 residues. The germline gives CDR1 LNHNV, CDR2 YYDKDF (reference sequence). The V end lost 3 bases, the J end lost 0 bases, and 3 bases lay between the germline ends. The CDR3 protein is CATSSFSGANVLTF. The CDR3 DNA reads as TGTGCCACCAGCAGCTTCTCTGGGGCCAACGTCCTGACTTTC.

This clonotype came up a few times. The chain carries TRBV15 and TRBJ2-1; 9 nucleotides line up with TRBD2. CDR1 and CDR2 (germline): LNHNV, YYDKDF (reference sequence). CDR3 length: 15 amino acids. Trimming removed 5 bases from V and 7 bases from J; junction bases left unmatched: 9. CDR3 DNA: TGTGCCACCAGCTGGTCTAGCGGGGCATTAAATGAGCAGTTCTTC. This codes for CATSWSSGALNEQFF. Together with reference TRBV15 and TRBJ2-1, the CDR3 gives the full variable domain: DAMVIQNPRYQVTQFGKPVTLSCSQTLNHNVMYWYQQKSSQAPKLLFHYYDKDFNNEADTPDNFQSRRPNTSFCFLDIRSPGLGDTAMYLCATSWSSGALNEQFFGPGTRLTVL.

This clonotype has only a few counts. The chain carries TRBV19 and TRBJ1-2; TRBD1 might be the D (6 bases). Trimming removed 3 bases at V and 7 bases at J, with 12 bases between. Per the germline V gene, CDR1 is LNHDA and CDR2 is SQIVND (reference sequence). CDR3 size: 13 residues. DNA of the CDR3: TGTGCCAGTAGTATTGAGGGGGAGACTGGCTACACCTTC. Its translation: CASSIEGETGYTF.

The chain recombines TRBV7-3 with TRBJ2-2; the D is unclear. Germline assignment: CDR1 SGHTA and CDR2 FQGTGA. The length of the CDR3 is 12 residues. V lost 6 bases to trimming and J lost 2 bases, with 4 bases between them. The CDR3 nucleotides read TGTGCCAGCAGTACCAACACCGGGGAGCTGTTTTTT. Its translation is CASSTNTGELFF.

This clonotype was recorded many times. The rearrangement joins TRBV5-1 to TRBJ1-3; 8 bases are shared with TRBD1. Germline CDR1 reads SGHRS; CDR2 reads YFSETQ. V shed 0 bases, J shed 2 bases, and the junction held 4 bases outside the gene matches. The CDR3 totals 16 residues. The CDR3 here is CASSLGSDRAGNTIYF. CDR3 coding DNA: TGCGCCAGCAGCTTGGGATCGGACAGGGCTGGAAACACCATATATTTT. Combining the CDR3 with reference TRBV5-1 and TRBJ1-3 gives the whole variable domain KAGVTQTPRYLIKTRGQQVTLSCSPISGHRSVSWYQQTPGQGLQFLFEYFSETQRNKGNFPGRFSGRQFSNSRSEMNVSTLELGDSALYLCASSLGSDRAGNTIYFGEGSWLTVV.

The J gene is TRBJ1-2, the V gene TRBV5-1; 7 positions agree with TRBD1. The germline V gene has CDR1 SGHRS and CDR2 YFSETQ. J gave up 9 bases and V 4 bases, and 12 bases lay outside the gene matches. The CDR3 consists of 14 residues. The CDR3 is CASSLEGASPSYTF. The CDR3 DNA reads TGCGCCAGCAGCCTAGAGGGGGCGTCCCCAAGCTACACCTTC.

This chain connects TRBV20-1 to TRBJ1-2; possible D gene TRBD1, 6 bases. There are 12 residues in the CDR3. CDR1 is DFQATT, CDR2 SNEGSKA, per germline (reference sequence). Trimming took 1 base from V and 7 from J, leaving 10 bases between them. For the CDR3, the DNA is TGCAGTGCTAGAGCGGGGGCGGGTGGCTACACCTTC. Amino acids: CSARAGAGGYTF.

There are many counts of this clonotype. The gene calls are TRBV6-1 and TRBJ1-5; D perhaps matches TRBD1 (5 bases). Deletions cut 6 bases from V and 4 bases from J, with 16 bases between. Germline CDR1 is MNHNS and CDR2 is SASEGT. The CDR3 loop spans 15 amino acids. CDR3 DNA: TGTGCCAGCAGCCAGGGTTTGGCAGCAAATCAGCCCCAGCATTTT. It yields the protein CASSQGLAANQPQHF.

The table lists this clonotype with many counts. The rearrangement uses TRBV4-2 and TRBJ2-1; the D is unclear. Germline CDR1 and CDR2: LGHNA and YNFKEQ. V was pared by 1 base and J by 7 bases, with 2 bases between. This CDR3 is built from 11 residues. Here the CDR3 DNA reads TGTGCCAGCAGCCAAGTTAATGAGCAGTTCTTC. Its protein product is CASSQVNEQFF.

The chain uses TRBV29-1 and TRBJ2-7; perhaps TRBD2 as D (5 bases). With 4 bases removed from V and 0 bases from J, the gap between germline ends came to 10 bases. The germline CDR1 and CDR2 sequences are SQVTM and ANQGSEA. This CDR3 is built from 13 residues. The CDR3 DNA reads TGCAGCGTTGGATCCCGGGACTCCTACGAGCAGTACTTC. Residues: CSVGSRDSYEQYF.

The chain is built from TRBV9 and TRBJ1-5; TRBD1 agrees at 10 bases. V lost 5 bases and J lost 14; bases outside the gene matches: 16. Germline loops: CDR1 SGDLS, CDR2 YYNGEE. This CDR3 is 15 amino acids long. The CDR3: CASRGTPGQGYNEHF. The DNA of the CDR3 is TGTGCCAGCAGAGGAACTCCGGGACAGGGGTACAACGAGCATTTT.

V and J are TRBV6-2 or TRBV6-3 and TRBJ2-3, with 7 bases fitting TRBD2. Unmatched junction bases numbered 12, after V lost 3 bases and J lost 3 bases. The CDR3 length is 17 residues. The V gene's germline CDR1 is MNHEY and CDR2 SVGEGT. CDR3 loop: CASSYPLGGRGTDTQYF. Here the CDR3 DNA reads TGTGCCAGCAGTTATCCTCTGGGCGGGAGAGGGACAGATACGCAGTATTTT.

This clonotype was counted only a few times. This chain connects TRBV12-3 or TRBV12-4 to TRBJ2-2; no firm D call. Trimming removed 0 bases from V and 7 bases from J, with 6 bases in between. The CDR3 is made up of 13 amino acids. CDR3 sequence reads: CASSLAGSGELFF. DNA of the CDR3: TGTGCCAGCAGTTTAGCGGGTAGCGGGGAGCTGTTTTTT.

V and J are TRBV10-1 and TRBJ1-2; a weak D match, TRBD1 (6 bases). CDR1 is WNHNN and CDR2 is SYGVQD in the germline V gene (reference sequence). The CDR3 is 12 residues long. Trimming removed 6 bases from V and 4 bases from J, with 9 bases in between. The CDR3 is CASRQGLYGYTF. DNA of the CDR3: TGCGCCAGCAGGCAGGGGCTCTATGGCTACACCTTC.

Ten or more counts support this clonotype. The J gene is TRBJ2-1, the V gene TRBV20-1; TRBD1 aligns across 8 bases. CDR1 is DFQATT and CDR2 is SNEGSKA in the germline V gene (reference sequence). Trimming at V came to 0 bases and at J to 7 bases, leaving 5 bases not matched to a gene. CDR3 size: 14 residues. CDR3 bases: TGCAGTGCTAGAGATCCCCGGGACAGGAATGAGCAGTTCTTC. Translated: CSARDPRDRNEQFF.

This chain joins TRBV19 and TRBJ1-5; 7 bases map to TRBD1. Germline assignment: CDR1 LNHDA and CDR2 SQIVND (reference sequence). Losses at the gene ends were 5 bases for V and 0 bases for J; bases not matched to a gene: 4. CDR3 length equals 15 residues. The CDR3 DNA reads as TGTGCCAGTAGTTTGACAGGGAATAGCAATCAGCCCCAGCATTTT. Its translation: CASSLTGNSNQPQHF. The complete variable domain, with remaining parts taken from reference TRBV19 and TRBJ1-5, reads DGGITQSPKYLFRKEGQNVTLSCEQNLNHDAMYWYRQDPGQGLRLIYYSQIVNDFQKGDIAEGYSVSREKKESFPLTVTSAQKNPTAFYLCASSLTGNSNQPQHFGDGTRLSIL.

V is TRBV4-2 and J is TRBJ1-2, with 7 bases lining up with TRBD1. V trimming: 4 bases; J trimming: 5 bases; junction bases outside the gene matches: 16. This CDR3 is built from 17 residues. The V gene's germline CDR1 is LGHNA and CDR2 YNFKEQ. The CDR3 protein is CASSPTTQGQGVYGYTF. The CDR3 nucleotides read TGTGCCAGCAGCCCCACCACACAGGGGCAGGGGGTTTATGGCTACACCTTC.

The chain links TRBV5-1 to TRBJ1-6, with 8 bases fitting TRBD1. V trimming: 4 bases; J trimming: 7 bases; junction bases outside the gene matches: 7. The CDR3 length is 15 residues. Germline-derived CDR1 and CDR2 are SGHRS and YFSETQ. CDR3 loop: CASSPGQGLNSPLHF. The CDR3 nucleotides read TGCGCCAGCAGCCCCGGACAGGGTCTAAATTCACCCCTCCACTTT.

The J gene is TRBJ1-4, the V gene TRBV11-2; no firm D call. Germline CDR1 SGHAT, CDR2 FQNNGV. The CDR3 is 12 amino acids. V shed 0 bases and J shed 15 bases, with 11 bases lying between them. CDR3 nucleotides: TGTGCCAGCAGCTTAGACAGCCCGCCGTTGTTTTTT. This codes for CASSLDSPPLFF.

The chain employs TRBV6-1 and TRBJ1-3, with D possibly matching TRBD1 (6 bases). Trimming cost V 6 bases and J 2 bases, with 11 bases left between them. CDR3 length: 14 amino acids. The germline V gene has CDR1 MNHNS and CDR2 SASEGT. In nucleotides, the CDR3 is TGTGCCAGCAGCGGACAGATTGCTGGAAACACCATATATTTT. Its translation: CASSGQIAGNTIYF.

This clonotype was observed once. J is TRBJ2-5 and V is TRBV6-1; D is unresolved. This CDR3 is built from 16 residues. In germline, CDR1 is MNHNS, CDR2 SASEGT. The V end was cut by 5 bases, the J end by 1 base, with 17 bases between. The CDR3 sequence is CASSRKTKMGQETQYF. The CDR3 DNA reads as TGTGCCAGCAGTAGAAAGACGAAGATGGGCCAAGAGACCCAGTACTTC.